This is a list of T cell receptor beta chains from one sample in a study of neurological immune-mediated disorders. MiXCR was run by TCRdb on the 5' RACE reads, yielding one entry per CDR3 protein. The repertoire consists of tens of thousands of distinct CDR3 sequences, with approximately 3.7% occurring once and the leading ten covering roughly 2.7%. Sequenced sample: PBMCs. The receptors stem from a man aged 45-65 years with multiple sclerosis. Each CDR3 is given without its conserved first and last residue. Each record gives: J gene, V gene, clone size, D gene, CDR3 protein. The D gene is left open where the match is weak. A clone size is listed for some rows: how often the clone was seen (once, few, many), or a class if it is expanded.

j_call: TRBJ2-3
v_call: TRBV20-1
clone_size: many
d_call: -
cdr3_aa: SARSGNTDTQY

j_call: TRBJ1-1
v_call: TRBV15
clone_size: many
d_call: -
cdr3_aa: ATSRDPDPRDTEAF

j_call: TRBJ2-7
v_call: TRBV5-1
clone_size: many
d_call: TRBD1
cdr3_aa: ASSFGTGPYEQY

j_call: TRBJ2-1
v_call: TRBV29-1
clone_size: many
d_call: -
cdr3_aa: SVSMGGSSYNEQF

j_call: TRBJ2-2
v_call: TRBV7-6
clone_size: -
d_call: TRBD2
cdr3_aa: ASSLGGGADGELF

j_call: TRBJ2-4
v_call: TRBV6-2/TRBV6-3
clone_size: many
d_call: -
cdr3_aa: ASKSLRRENIQY

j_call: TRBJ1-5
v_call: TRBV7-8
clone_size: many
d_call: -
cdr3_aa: ASSLGWGQPQN

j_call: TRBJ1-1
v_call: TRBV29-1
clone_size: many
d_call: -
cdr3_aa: SVHTNTEAF

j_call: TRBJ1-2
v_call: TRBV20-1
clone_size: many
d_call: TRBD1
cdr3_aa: SAREGDRGYGYT

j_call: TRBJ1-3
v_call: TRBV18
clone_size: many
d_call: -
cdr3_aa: ASSPNQGDSGNTIY

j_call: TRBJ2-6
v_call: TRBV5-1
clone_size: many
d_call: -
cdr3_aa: ASNQGSSGANVLT

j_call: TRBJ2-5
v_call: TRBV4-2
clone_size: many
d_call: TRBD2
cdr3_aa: ASSRTTSGGQGTQY

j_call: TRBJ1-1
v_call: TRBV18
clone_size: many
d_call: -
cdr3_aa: ASSLTGTKLTEAF

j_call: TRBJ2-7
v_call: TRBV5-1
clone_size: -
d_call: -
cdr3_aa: ASSLVYGPSYEQY

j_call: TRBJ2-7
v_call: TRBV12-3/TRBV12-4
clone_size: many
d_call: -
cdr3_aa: ASSPGAYEQY

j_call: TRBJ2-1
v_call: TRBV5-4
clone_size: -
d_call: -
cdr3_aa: ASSVRLLREQF

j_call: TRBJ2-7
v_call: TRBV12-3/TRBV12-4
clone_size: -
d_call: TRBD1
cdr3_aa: ASRSGGYEQY

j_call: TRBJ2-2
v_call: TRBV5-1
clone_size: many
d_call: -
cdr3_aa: ASSGPSILGGELF